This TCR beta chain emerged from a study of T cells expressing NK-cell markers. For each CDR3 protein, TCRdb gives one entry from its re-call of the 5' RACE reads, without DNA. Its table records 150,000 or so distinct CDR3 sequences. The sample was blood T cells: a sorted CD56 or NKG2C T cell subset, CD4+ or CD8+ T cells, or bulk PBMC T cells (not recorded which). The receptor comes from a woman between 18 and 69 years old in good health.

The CDR3 loop reads CSASGGTGPGTYEQYF. V is TRBV20-1 and J is TRBJ2-7; as DNA is missing, the TRBD1 call by TCRdb cannot be tested. CDR1 is DFQATT and CDR2 is SNEGSKA in the germline V gene (reference sequence). This CDR3 has 16 amino acids.